A selection of T cell receptor beta chains follows, all from one sample in a study of blood T cell repertoires in COVID-19. Using immunoSEQ multiplex PCR, the repertoire was profiled, and TCRdb retains in-frame clones only, with some absent. The sample lists about 200,000 clones; nearly 90% were seen once. Sequences were obtained from peripheral blood. The receptors come from a man aged 60-69 years with active or convalescent COVID-19. CDR3s include the opening cysteine and the closing phenylalanine or tryptophan. Clone sizes are given selectively: once, few, many, or a class where the clone is expanded.

length	J	V	size	CDR3
12	TRBJ2-5	TRBV10-1	-	CARGLLQETQYF
14	TRBJ1-2	TRBV4-2	-	CASSQDWTNYGYTF
13	TRBJ2-1	TRBV5-4	-	CATSRFSDNEQFF
14	TRBJ2-1	TRBV11-3	-	CASSVDSFYNEQFF
14	TRBJ2-7	TRBV11-1	-	CASSLWTGAYEQYF
13	TRBJ1-5	TRBV30	-	CAWSVQGNQPQHF
13	TRBJ1-1	TRBV29-1	-	CSVQGQGNTEAFF
11	TRBJ2-7	TRBV5-6	-	CASGRTYEQYF
10	TRBJ2-3	TRBV29-1	-	CSVRTGTQYF
10	TRBJ1-1	TRBV21-1	-	CASRQGEAFF
15	TRBJ2-2	TRBV7-6	once	CASSLGQANTGELFF
15	TRBJ2-7	TRBV5-8	-	CASPSEGGYLHEQYF
14	TRBJ2-2	TRBV27	-	CASSHRDIPRELFF
14	TRBJ2-5	TRBV7-9	-	CASSHQGVRETQYF
14	TRBJ1-2	TRBV5-1	once	CASSIDRGVYGYTF
15	TRBJ2-3	TRBV2	-	CASSTMLAGTDTQYF
16	TRBJ1-2	TRBV2	-	CASSEEGRGMGYGYTF
16	TRBJ2-2	TRBV9	once	CASSVDPTGAVGELFF
17	TRBJ1-5	TRBV6-1	few	CASSDNRSRVFGQPQHF
17	TRBJ1-2	TRBV5-1	-	CASSLGDSAPSLYGYTF
15	TRBJ2-7	TRBV3-1/TRBV3-2	-	CASSQRGEPYYEQYF
14	TRBJ1-6	TRBV7-8	-	CASSFSSGSSPLHF
18	TRBJ2-5	TRBV4-2	-	CASSQDRRAGGFQETQYF
16	TRBJ1-2	TRBV7-8	-	CASSLAYRQGSYGYTF
15	TRBJ2-1	TRBV7-9	-	CASTPPGLALNEQFF
18	TRBJ2-1	TRBV10-1	many	CASSESLRLAGGPNEQFF
15	TRBJ1-2	TRBV5-1	-	CASSLGTGENYGYTF
14	TRBJ2-1	TRBV6-5	-	CASIDRVAGNEQFF
16	TRBJ2-5	TRBV4-1	-	CASSQEVTPFSKTQYF
14	TRBJ1-5	TRBV7-2	-	CAISQGYSNQPQHF
14	TRBJ1-1	TRBV5-1	-	CASSSLGANTEAFF
14	TRBJ2-1	TRBV6-5	-	CASSRLQGYNEQFF
14	TRBJ1-1	TRBV5-1	-	CASSSSEAQGEAFF
15	TRBJ2-6	TRBV30	-	CAWRGAGAGANVLTF
14	TRBJ2-1	TRBV3-1/TRBV3-2	few	CASSQVGYYNEQFF
13	TRBJ1-2	TRBV5-5	-	CASSFRGDYGYTF
16	TRBJ2-5	TRBV18	-	CASSPPTSGGQETQYF
13	TRBJ2-4	TRBV5-4	-	CASSLKGVNIQYF
15	TRBJ1-4	TRBV6-5	-	CASTVMDRGHGKLFF
17	TRBJ1-3	TRBV9	-	CASSVDGQGISGNTIYF
14	TRBJ2-3	TRBV6-5	-	CAIWGTRITDTQYF
15	TRBJ1-5	TRBV6-5	-	CASMRQGNSNQPQHF
14	TRBJ2-3	TRBV2	-	CASSLPQITDTQYF
15	TRBJ2-5	TRBV7-6	-	CASSFQRGGGETQYF
14	TRBJ1-2	TRBV5-1	-	CASSLYQGARGYTF
17	TRBJ2-1	TRBV14	-	CASSPGQGAPSYNEQFF
13	TRBJ1-2	TRBV4-1	-	CASSQGGTYGYTF
17	TRBJ2-7	TRBV12-5	-	CASGLVLWTGARYEQYF
16	TRBJ1-3	TRBV18	-	CASSPAGQFSGNTIYF
14	TRBJ2-3	TRBV27	-	CASSLGQGGDTQYF
13	TRBJ1-2	TRBV5-6	-	CASSRDRIYGYTF
14	TRBJ2-3	TRBV7-9	-	CASSSMGATDTQYF
18	TRBJ1-6	TRBV6-4	-	CASSSSPRLENPPSPLHF
13	TRBJ1-2	TRBV9	-	CASSGKGAGGYTF
15	TRBJ1-1	TRBV3-1/TRBV3-2	-	CASRFGTVMNTEAFF